The clone carrying this TCR beta chain was seen only a few times. Antigen unknown. The sample belongs to a study of cytomegalovirus exposure and HLA in healthy donors. In the PCR, 60 Vbeta and 13 Jbeta primers were used. Clones were read by immunoSEQ multiplex PCR, and TCRdb kept only the in-frame ones, dropping some. The data show approximately 150,000 clones, about 80% seen once. General study results and limits: A later analysis revealed that TCR association rates differed between HLA loci, peaking at DRB1 and bottoming out at HLA-C.

Material: PBMCs. The clonotype was recovered from a woman aged 45-65 years in good health and CMV-seronegative.

The chain's CDR3 is CASSLGQGQAFF. The CDR3 nucleotides read TGTGCCAGCTCTCTTGGACAGGGACAAGCTTTCTTT. J is TRBJ1-1 and V is TRBV18, with 8 bases that match TRBD1. The CDR3 spans 12 residues. Per germline, CDR1 KGHSH and CDR2 LQKENI. V lost 6 bases to trimming and J lost 9 bases; unmatched junction nucleotides: 6.